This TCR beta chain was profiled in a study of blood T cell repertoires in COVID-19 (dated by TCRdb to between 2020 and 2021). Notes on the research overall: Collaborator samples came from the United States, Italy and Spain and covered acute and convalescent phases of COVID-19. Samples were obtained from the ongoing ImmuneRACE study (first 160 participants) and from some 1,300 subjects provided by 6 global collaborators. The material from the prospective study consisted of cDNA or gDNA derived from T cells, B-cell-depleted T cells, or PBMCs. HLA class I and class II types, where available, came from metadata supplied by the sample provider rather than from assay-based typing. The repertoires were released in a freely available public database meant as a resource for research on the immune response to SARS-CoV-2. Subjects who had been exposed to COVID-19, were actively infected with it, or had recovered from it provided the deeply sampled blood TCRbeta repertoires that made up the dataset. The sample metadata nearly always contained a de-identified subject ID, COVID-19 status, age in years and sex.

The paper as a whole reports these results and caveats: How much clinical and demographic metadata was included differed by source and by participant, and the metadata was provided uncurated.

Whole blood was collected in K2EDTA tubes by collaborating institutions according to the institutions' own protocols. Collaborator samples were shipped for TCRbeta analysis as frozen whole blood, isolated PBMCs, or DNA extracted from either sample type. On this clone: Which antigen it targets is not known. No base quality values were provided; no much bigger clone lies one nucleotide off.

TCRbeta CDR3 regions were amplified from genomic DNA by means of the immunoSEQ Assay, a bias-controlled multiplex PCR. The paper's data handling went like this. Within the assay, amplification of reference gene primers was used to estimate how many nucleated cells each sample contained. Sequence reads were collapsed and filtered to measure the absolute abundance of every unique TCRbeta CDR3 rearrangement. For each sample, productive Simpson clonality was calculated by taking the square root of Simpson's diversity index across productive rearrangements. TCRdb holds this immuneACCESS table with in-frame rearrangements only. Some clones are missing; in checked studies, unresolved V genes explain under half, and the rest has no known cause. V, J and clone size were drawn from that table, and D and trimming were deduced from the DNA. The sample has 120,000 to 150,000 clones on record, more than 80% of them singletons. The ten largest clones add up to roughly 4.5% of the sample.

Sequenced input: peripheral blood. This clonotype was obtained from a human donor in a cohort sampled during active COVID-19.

The CDR3 protein is CASSPSGGAVETQYF. Read as DNA, the sequence is TGTGCCAGCAGCCCTAGCGGGGGGGCGGTGGAGACCCAGTACTTC. The V and J genes are TRBV3-1 (or the pseudogene TRBV3-2) and TRBJ2-5, with TRBD2 identical over 12 junction bases. There are 15 amino acids in the CDR3, from cysteine to phenylalanine inclusive. The DNA shown is the 45-base CDR3, in frame from base 1. V has 4 bases trimmed and J has 5 bases trimmed; junction bases matching no gene number 5. For CDR1 and CDR2, the germline V gene (reference sequence) lists LGHDT and YNNKEL.